Listed below are T cell receptor beta chains from one sample, sequenced in a study of T cell repertoires in cytomegalovirus infection. TCRdb passed the reads through MiXCR, listing each CDR3 protein once. Counted here are 170,000 or so distinct CDR3 sequences, 13% to 15% occurring once; the ten biggest clones make up 27%. The sequencing input was PBMCs. The source of these receptors is a human donor in good health (CMV status not recorded). Some clones in this sample may be carry-over from other donors' samples. Each CDR3 is given with its conserved first and last residue. Fields, in order: CDR3 length, clone size, V gene, J gene, D gene, CDR3 DNA, CDR3 protein. The D gene is left open where the match is weak. Clone size is not always given. Where it is, it says once, few, many or a class for expanded clones.

15,-,TRBV15,TRBJ1-1,-,TGTGCCACCAGCAGAACTGTCGGCGGGTACACTGAAGCTTTCTTT,CATSRTVGGYTEAFF
19,many,TRBV6-1,TRBJ2-4,-,TGTGCCAGCACACGACGAACAGGGAACGGGGGCCTAGCCAAAAACATTCAGTACTTC,CASTRRTGNGGLAKNIQYF
14,many,TRBV7-3,TRBJ2-3,-,TGTGCCAGCAGCTTATCCACTATCACAGATACGCAGTATTTT,CASSLSTITDTQYF
14,-,TRBV2,TRBJ1-2,-,TGTGCCAGCATCCCCGCGAGGACTAACTATGGCTACACCTTC,CASIPARTNYGYTF
15,few,TRBV9,TRBJ2-2,-,TGTGCCAGCAGCGTTCCAGGGGCGGACACCGGGGAGCTGTTTTTT,CASSVPGADTGELFF
14,few,TRBV28,TRBJ2-5,-,TGTGCCAGCAGTACATCAGGCAATGTGAAGACCCAGTACTTC,CASSTSGNVKTQYF
14,-,TRBV20-1,TRBJ2-5,-,TGCAGTGTTTCCCAAAGGGGGTGGCGCGAGACCCAGTACTTC,CSVSQRGWRETQYF
14,many,TRBV6-5,TRBJ2-5,TRBD1,TGTGCCAGCAGTCCGCTGACAGGGGTGGAGACCCAGTACTTC,CASSPLTGVETQYF
15,few,TRBV11-1,TRBJ2-3,-,TGTGCCAGCAGCTTAGCGGCGGGAAGCACAGATACGCAGTATTTT,CASSLAAGSTDTQYF
15,many,TRBV7-2,TRBJ2-7,TRBD2,TGTGCCAGCAGCTCTAGCGGGAGTACAGCCTACGAGCAGTACTTC,CASSSSGSTAYEQYF
16,-,TRBV28,TRBJ1-2,-,TGTGCCAGCAGCCCTGGATGGGGGCCCAGGGTGGGCGGCTACACCTTC,CASSPGWGPRVGGYTF
13,few,TRBV29-1,TRBJ2-7,-,TGCAGCGTTGTTTCCCCGGCGGTATACGAGCAGTACTTC,CSVVSPAVYEQYF
13,many,TRBV7-2,TRBJ1-2,TRBD1,TGTGCCAGCAGAGGACGACAGGGCTATGGCTACACCTTC,CASRGRQGYGYTF
15,many,TRBV28,TRBJ1-5,-,TGTGCCAGTGCCCCTGGGAGCTCCGGCAATCAGCCCCAGCATTTT,CASAPGSSGNQPQHF
19,-,TRBV28,TRBJ2-7,TRBD2,TGTGCCAGCAGTTTTCCGTCTAGCGGGACCCAGTCTTCACCTTACGAGCAGTACTTC,CASSFPSSGTQSSPYEQYF
15,many,TRBV7-3,TRBJ2-3,-,TGTGCCAGCAGCCCAGGACCAAGAGCCACAGATACGCAGTATTTT,CASSPGPRATDTQYF
13,few,TRBV7-9,TRBJ1-2,-,TGTGCCAGCAGCCAGGAGGTAAACTATGGCTACACCTTC,CASSQEVNYGYTF
15,-,TRBV7-2,TRBJ2-3,-,TGTGCCAGCAGCTTATCTGGGGCCAGGGAAGATACGCAGTATTTT,CASSLSGAREDTQYF
16,-,TRBV11-3,TRBJ2-2,TRBD2,TGTGCCAGCAGCCATAGCGGGGGAGGAGGCACCGGGGAGCTGTTTTTT,CASSHSGGGGTGELFF
15,-,TRBV11-2,TRBJ1-2,-,TGTGCCAGCAGCTTAGAAGAGGGCCTGAACTATGGCTACACCTTC,CASSLEEGLNYGYTF
15,many,TRBV7-2,TRBJ2-2,-,TGTGCCAGCAGCTCCAGGCAGGGAGATCCCGGGGAGCTGTTTTTT,CASSSRQGDPGELFF
14,many,TRBV7-3,TRBJ2-3,-,TGTGCCAGCAGCTTAACTTCAACAACTGATACGCAGTATTTT,CASSLTSTTDTQYF
15,many,TRBV12-5,TRBJ2-1,TRBD2,TGTGCTAGTGGCCGGGGACTAGCGGGAAACAATGAGCAGTTCTTC,CASGRGLAGNNEQFF
16,many,TRBV7-2,TRBJ1-1,TRBD1,TGTGCCAGCAGCAGGGGACAGGCGCACTCGAACACTGAAGCTTTCTTT,CASSRGQAHSNTEAFF
15,-,TRBV7-2,TRBJ1-1,TRBD1,TGTGCCAGCAGCTTAGCGAGTACAGGGGGCACTGAAGCTTTCTTT,CASSLASTGGTEAFF
13,many,TRBV7-2,TRBJ2-1,-,TGTGCCAGCAGCTTAGTTAGCCTCAATGAGCAGTTCTTC,CASSLVSLNEQFF
13,once,TRBV7-9,TRBJ2-1,-,TGTGCCAGCAGCCCCGGCGGATTCAATGAGCAGTTCTTC,CASSPGGFNEQFF
13,few,TRBV29-1,TRBJ2-7,-,TGCAGCGTTGAAGATGACAGGACGAGAGGGCAGTACTTC,CSVEDDRTRGQYF
11,few,TRBV20-1,TRBJ2-7,-,TGCAGTGCTGAGAGACAGACCGAGCAGTACTTC,CSAERQTEQYF
14,-,TRBV5-5,TRBJ1-1,-,TGTGCCAGTAGGGTTGTGGGAAGGGCAGCAGAAGCTTTCTTT,CASRVVGRAAEAFF
12,many,TRBV28,TRBJ2-7,-,TGTGCCAGCAGTGTCACAGATTACGAGCAGTACTTC,CASSVTDYEQYF
14,few,TRBV7-2,TRBJ1-5,-,TGTGCCAGCAGCCCCAGACGGGGCAATCAGCCCCAGCATTTT,CASSPRRGNQPQHF
15,-,TRBV5-6,TRBJ2-5,-,TGTGCCAGCAGCCGCAGGGTGGGCCGACAAGAGACCCAGTACTTC,CASSRRVGRQETQYF
16,many,TRBV7-9,TRBJ2-2,TRBD2,TGTGCCAGCAGCCCACCGGGGGGGCTGGACACCGGGGAGCTGTTTTTT,CASSPPGGLDTGELFF
16,-,TRBV6-1,TRBJ2-3,-,TGTGCCAGCAGTGAAGTACGCGGGTCCCCCACAGATACGCAGTATTTT,CASSEVRGSPTDTQYF